The clone carrying this T cell receptor (beta chain) was detected ten times or more. Its antigen is currently unknown. This CDR3 has 16 amino acids. Per germline, CDR1 MGHRA and CDR2 YSYEKL. Trimming took off 4 bases at V and 0 bases at J, with 13 bases between the two ends. This record comes from a study of spatial heterogeneity in lung cancer. Study results and caveats: Beta chains had 13% to 15% coverage of tumor T cells, and alpha chains had around 6.5%. Within tumors, counts of expanded alpha and beta TCRs tracked tumor mutation counts.

The time point here: sample taken at primary tumor resection. TCRdb processed the 5' RACE reads anew with MiXCR; each CDR3 protein has one entry. The sample shows about 3,500 distinct CDR3 sequences, roughly 5.3% of them seen only once. The chain carries TRBV4-1 and TRBJ1-3; perhaps TRBD1 as D (5 bases). Sequenced here: lung tumor tissue, sampled at surgery. This TCR came from a female donor with early-stage non-small cell lung cancer. In nucleotides, the CDR3 is TGCGCCAGCAGCCTAGTCACAGGACTCTCTGGAAACACCATATATTTT. Its protein is CASSLVTGLSGNTIYF.